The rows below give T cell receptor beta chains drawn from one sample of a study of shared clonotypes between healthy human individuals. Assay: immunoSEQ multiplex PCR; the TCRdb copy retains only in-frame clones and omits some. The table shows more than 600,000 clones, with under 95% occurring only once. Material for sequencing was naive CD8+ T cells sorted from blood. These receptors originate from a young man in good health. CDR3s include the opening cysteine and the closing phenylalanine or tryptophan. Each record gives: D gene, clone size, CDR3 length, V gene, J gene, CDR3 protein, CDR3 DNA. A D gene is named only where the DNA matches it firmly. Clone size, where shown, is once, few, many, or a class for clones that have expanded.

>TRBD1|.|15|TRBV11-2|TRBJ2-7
CASSSKAGGPYEQYF
TGTGCCAGCAGCTCTAAGGCAGGGGGTCCCTACGAGCAGTACTTC
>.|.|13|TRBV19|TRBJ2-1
CASNPGSTNEQFF
TGTGCCAGTAACCCAGGGAGTACGAATGAGCAGTTCTTC
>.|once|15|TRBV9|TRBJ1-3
CASSVGPLAGNTIYF
TGTGCCAGCAGCGTAGGTCCTTTGGCTGGAAACACCATATATTTT
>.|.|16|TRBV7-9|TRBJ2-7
CASSLVGTGHSYEQYF
TGTGCCAGCAGCTTAGTGGGTACTGGGCACTCCTACGAGCAGTACTTC
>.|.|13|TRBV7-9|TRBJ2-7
CASSLVWGREQYF
TGTGCCAGCAGCTTAGTCTGGGGGCGCGAGCAGTACTTC
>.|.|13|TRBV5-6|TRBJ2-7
CASSLAGVSEQYF
TGTGCCAGCAGCTTGGCAGGGGTCTCCGAGCAGTACTTC
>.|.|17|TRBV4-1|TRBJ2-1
CASSQEREGGSYNEQFF
TGCGCCAGCAGCCAAGAAAGAGAAGGGGGCTCCTACAATGAGCAGTTCTTC
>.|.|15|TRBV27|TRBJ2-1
CASSFFGSPYNEQFF
TGTGCCAGCAGTTTCTTCGGGAGTCCCTACAATGAGCAGTTCTTC
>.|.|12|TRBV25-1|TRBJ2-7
CASSDQRGEQYF
TGTGCCAGCAGTGATCAAAGGGGGGAGCAGTACTTC
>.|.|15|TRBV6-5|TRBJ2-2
CASSYSQLNTGELFF
TGTGCCAGCAGTTACTCCCAGTTGAACACCGGGGAGCTGTTTTTT
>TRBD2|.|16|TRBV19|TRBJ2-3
CASSMGEGLGTDTQYF
TGTGCCAGTAGTATGGGGGAGGGCCTCGGCACAGATACGCAGTATTTT
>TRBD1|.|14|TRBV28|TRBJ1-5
CASSSDRGRQPQHF
TGTGCCAGCAGTTCGGACAGGGGGCGTCAGCCCCAGCATTTT
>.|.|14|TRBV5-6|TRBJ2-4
CASSPEVAKNIQYF
TGTGCCAGCAGCCCGGAAGTAGCCAAAAACATTCAGTACTTC
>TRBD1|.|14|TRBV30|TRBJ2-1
CAWRGTGPNYEQFF
TGTGCCTGGAGAGGGACAGGGCCCAATTATGAGCAGTTCTTC
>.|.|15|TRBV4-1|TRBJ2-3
CASSQEPGSTDTQYF
TGCGCCAGCAGCCAAGAGCCAGGGAGCACAGATACGCAGTATTTT
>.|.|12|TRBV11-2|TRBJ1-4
CASRGINEKLFF
TGTGCCAGCAGAGGGATTAATGAAAAACTGTTTTTT
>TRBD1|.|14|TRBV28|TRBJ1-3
CASRETGSGNTIYF
TGTGCCAGCAGGGAGACAGGGTCTGGAAACACCATATATTTT
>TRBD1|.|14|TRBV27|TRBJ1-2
CASSYDRANYGYTF
TGTGCCAGCAGTTATGACAGGGCTAACTATGGCTACACCTTC
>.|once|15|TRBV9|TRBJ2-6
CASSVDGNGANVLTF
TGTGCCAGCAGCGTAGATGGGAATGGGGCCAACGTCCTGACTTTC
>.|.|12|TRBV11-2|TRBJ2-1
CASSLAANEQFF
TGTGCCAGCAGCTTAGCAGCTAATGAGCAGTTCTTC
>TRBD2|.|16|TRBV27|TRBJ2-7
CASSILVAGGPYEQYF
TGTGCCAGCAGTATCCTGGTAGCGGGAGGGCCGTACGAGCAGTACTTC
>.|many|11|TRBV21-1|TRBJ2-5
CASSKGETQYF
TGTGCCAGCAGCAAAGGTGAGACCCAGTACTTC
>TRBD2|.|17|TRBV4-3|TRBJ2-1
CASSQDPTSGGTREQFF
TGCGCCAGCAGCCAAGACCCGACTAGCGGGGGGACAAGGGAGCAGTTCTTC
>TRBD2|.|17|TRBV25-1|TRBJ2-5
CASSDSFDGRVQETQYF
TGTGCCAGCAGTGATAGTTTCGACGGGAGGGTCCAAGAGACCCAGTACTTC
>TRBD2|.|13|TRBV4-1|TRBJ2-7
CASSRSLGGEQYF
TGCGCCAGCAGCCGATCCTTGGGGGGGGAGCAGTACTTC
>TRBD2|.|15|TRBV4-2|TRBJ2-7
CASSQGLAGSYEQYF
TGTGCCAGCAGCCAAGGACTAGCGGGTTCCTACGAGCAGTACTTC
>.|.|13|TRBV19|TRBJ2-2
CASSSVSSGELFF
TGTGCCAGTAGTAGCGTGAGCTCCGGGGAGCTGTTTTTT
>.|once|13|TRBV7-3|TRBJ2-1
CASSLDAANEQFF
TGTGCCAGCAGCTTAGACGCAGCCAATGAGCAGTTCTTC
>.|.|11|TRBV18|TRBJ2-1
CASSLRSEQFF
TGTGCCAGCTCCCTACGTTCAGAGCAGTTCTTC
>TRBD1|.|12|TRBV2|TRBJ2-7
CANLGQAYEQYF
TGTGCCAACCTAGGACAGGCTTACGAGCAGTACTTC
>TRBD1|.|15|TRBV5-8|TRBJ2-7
CASSDRDRSLGEQYF
TGTGCCAGCAGCGACCGGGACAGGTCCCTCGGCGAGCAGTACTTC
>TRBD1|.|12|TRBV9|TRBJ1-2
CASRDRAYGYTF
TGTGCCAGCAGGGACAGGGCCTATGGCTACACCTTC
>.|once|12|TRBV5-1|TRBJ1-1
CASSLAGVIAFF
TGCGCCAGCAGCTTGGCCGGGGTTATAGCTTTCTTT
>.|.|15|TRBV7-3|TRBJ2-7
CASSLLGETEYEQYF
TGTGCCAGCAGCCTACTCGGAGAGACAGAGTACGAGCAGTACTTC
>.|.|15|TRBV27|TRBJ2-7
CASSRAENLGHEQYF
TGTGCCAGCAGTCGGGCGGAAAATCTCGGCCACGAGCAGTACTTC
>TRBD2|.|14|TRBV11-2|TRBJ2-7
CASSFAGGTYEQYF
TGTGCCAGCAGTTTCGCGGGAGGAACTTACGAGCAGTACTTC
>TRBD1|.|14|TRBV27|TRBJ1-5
CATRTGGGLQPQHF
TGTGCCACCAGGACAGGGGGGGGATTGCAGCCCCAGCATTTT
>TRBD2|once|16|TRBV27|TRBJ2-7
CASSPTHSGMSYEQYF
TGTGCCAGCAGTCCGACCCATAGCGGGATGTCCTACGAGCAGTACTTC
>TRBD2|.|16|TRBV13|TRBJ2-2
CASSSSSGRNTGELFF
TGTGCCAGCAGCTCATCTAGCGGGAGAAACACCGGGGAGCTGTTTTTT
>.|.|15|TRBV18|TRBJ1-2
CTSSPPSVGPYGYTF
TGTACCAGCTCACCACCGTCGGTCGGGCCTTATGGCTACACCTTC
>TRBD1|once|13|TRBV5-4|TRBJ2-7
CASSLPPLPGQNF
TGTGCCAGCAGCTTGCCCCCTCTACCGGGACAGAACTTC
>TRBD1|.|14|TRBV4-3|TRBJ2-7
CASSHGQGPDEQYF
TGCGCCAGCAGCCACGGACAGGGGCCGGACGAGCAGTACTTC
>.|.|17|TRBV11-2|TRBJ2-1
CASSFLRLVAEDNEQFF
TGTGCCAGCAGCTTTCTGCGGTTGGTAGCGGAGGACAATGAGCAGTTCTTC
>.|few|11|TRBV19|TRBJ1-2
CASSASDVKTF
TGTGCCAGTAGTGCCTCGGACGTAAAAACCTTC
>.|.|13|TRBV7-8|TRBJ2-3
CASSKGPTDTQYF
TGTGCCAGCAGCAAAGGCCCAACAGATACGCAGTATTTT